This T cell receptor (beta chain) was recorded in a study of blood T cell repertoires in COVID-19. The CDR3 is 13 residues long. V lost 2 bases, J lost 7 bases, and 6 bases lay in between. Germline assignment: CDR1 MNHNY and CDR2 SVGAGI (reference sequence). The authors' processing: How many nucleated cells were present was estimated from reference gene primer amplification. Generated by immunoSEQ multiplex PCR, the TCRdb table keeps only in-frame clones and is missing some. That table supplies the V and J calls and clone size; D and trimming were determined from the DNA. The table includes about 140,000 clones, about 84% detected once. The table lists this clone with a few counts.

This chain uses TRBV6-6 with TRBJ1-6; D remains unclear. Specimen: PBMCs or T cells enriched from blood (not recorded which). This TCR came from a woman younger than 35 who had been exposed to COVID-19. This chain's CDR3 is CASSYIENSPLHF. In nucleotides, the CDR3 is TGTGCCAGCAGTTACATTGAGAATTCACCCCTCCACTTT.